Detailed here is one T cell receptor (beta chain). Its target is unknown. V was clipped by 5 bases and J by 4 bases; unmatched bases: 7. The CDR3 sequence is 14 residues long. Germline V gene lookup returns CDR1 MGHRA and CDR2 YSYEKL. Here immunoSEQ multiplex PCR was the method, and the copy in TCRdb shows in-frame clones only, minus some. Of just over 2,000,000 clones in the sample, 90% to 95% were seen once. These data are taken from a study of shared clonotypes between healthy human individuals. Study-level results: Shared across a few donors were roughly 4.7% of the naive CD4 clonotypes.

Each donor was a Caucasian adult residing in Nashville, Tennessee. Source material: naive CD4+ T cells sorted from blood. The subset was: CD45RA+ positively selected. The gene calls are TRBV4-1 and TRBJ2-7; 8 bases map to TRBD1. The TCR sequence derives from a man younger than 35 in good health. The CDR3 protein is CASSDRQGSYEQYF. Here the CDR3 DNA reads TGCGCCAGCAGCGACAGACAGGGGAGTTACGAGCAGTACTTC.